Listed below are T cell receptor beta chains from one sample, sequenced in a study of T cells in localized non-small cell lung cancer. Using immunoSEQ multiplex PCR, the repertoire was profiled, and TCRdb retains in-frame clones only, with some absent. The sample contains over 70,000 clones, approximately 91% of which appear only once. The material was PBMCs, obtained before any cancer treatment. The receptors were sampled from a woman aged 35-70 years with stage II squamous cell lung carcinoma. Each CDR3 is given with its conserved first and last residue. The D gene is left open where the match is weak. Some rows mark clone size as missing; the rest say once, few, many or name a class of expanded clone.

abundance	v_gene	j_gene	d_gene	CDR3nt	CDR3aa
-	TRBV30	TRBJ2-1	-	TGTGCCTGGAGTCTCTCCAGGGGATACAATGAGCAGTTCTTC	CAWSLSRGYNEQFF
-	TRBV6-5	TRBJ2-7	-	TGTGCCAGCGGAGGGGCGGCAGGCGGCGAGCAGTACTTC	CASGGAAGGEQYF
once	TRBV5-1	TRBJ2-2	-	TGCGCCAGCAGCTTGGAGGGTCGGAACACCGGGGAGCTGTTTTTT	CASSLEGRNTGELFF
-	TRBV7-8	TRBJ2-2	TRBD2	TGTGCCAGCATCCTAGCGGGGTCAACGTGGGCCGGAACCGGGGAGCTGTTTTTT	CASILAGSTWAGTGELFF
-	TRBV5-4	TRBJ2-7	-	TGTGCCAGCAGCTTGGGACAGGGGAGGGGGGAGCAGTACTTC	CASSLGQGRGEQYF
-	TRBV4-1	TRBJ1-1	TRBD1	TGCGCCAGCAGCAGAGGGGACAGTGAAGCTTTCTTT	CASSRGDSEAFF
-	TRBV27	TRBJ1-1	-	TGTGCCAGCAGTTTATCGGTGGGGCTAGGGACTGAAGCTTTCTTT	CASSLSVGLGTEAFF
-	TRBV28	TRBJ2-7	-	TGTGCCAGCAGTCCCTCAGGAGGGGCCCTTATGAGCTCCTACGAGCAGTACTTC	CASSPSGGALMSSYEQYF
-	TRBV10-2	TRBJ2-7	-	TGCGCCAGCAGCCAAGGATCGGAAGAGCAGTACTTC	CASSQGSEEQYF
-	TRBV28	TRBJ2-7	TRBD1	TGTGCCAGCAGGCGGGACAGGGGGCAATCCTACGAGCAGTACTTC	CASRRDRGQSYEQYF
-	TRBV6-5	TRBJ2-7	-	TGTGCCAGCAGTTACAGGGGCTACGAGCAGTACTTC	CASSYRGYEQYF
-	TRBV19	TRBJ1-1	TRBD1	TGTGCCAGTACCCCCATCCCGGGACAGCCACGGCTCTCAGCTTTCTTT	CASTPIPGQPRLSAFF
-	TRBV30	TRBJ1-5	-	TGTGTCTGGAGCTCGACAGTGGATCAGCCCCAGCATTTT	CVWSSTVDQPQHF
-	TRBV5-6	TRBJ1-2	-	TGTGCCAGCAGCCCCTCGTCCGGGAACTATGGCTACACCTTC	CASSPSSGNYGYTF
-	TRBV4-1	TRBJ1-2	-	TGCGCCAGCAGCCAAGAATGGGGAGACTATGGCTACACCTTC	CASSQEWGDYGYTF
-	TRBV19	TRBJ1-6	-	TGTGCCAGTTCGCTCCTGGGGAATTCACCCCTCCACTTT	CASSLLGNSPLHF
-	TRBV6-5	TRBJ2-2	-	TGTGCCAGCAGTCCTGAATCCGGGGAGCTGTTTTTT	CASSPESGELFF
-	TRBV21-1	TRBJ2-7	-	TGTGCCAGCCCGGATAATACAGGGGTGCCTTCGTCCTACGAGCAGTACTTC	CASPDNTGVPSSYEQYF
-	TRBV4-1	TRBJ1-5	-	TGCGCCAGCAGTCTAGCAGAGGGATTCGGTCAGCCCCAGCATTTT	CASSLAEGFGQPQHF
-	TRBV5-4	TRBJ1-1	-	TGTGCCAGCAGCCCTCAGGCCTTGGGTGGAGGCACTGAAGCTTTCTTT	CASSPQALGGGTEAFF
-	TRBV27	TRBJ1-1	-	TGTGCCAGCAGTTTTTTAACGCTGGGGAAAAACACTGAAGCTTTCTTT	CASSFLTLGKNTEAFF
-	TRBV6-5	TRBJ1-5	-	TGTGCCAGCAACTTGGGGCGGGGAGGCCAGCCCCAGCATTTT	CASNLGRGGQPQHF
-	TRBV28	TRBJ1-1	-	TGTGCCAGCAGGACAGTGAACACTGAAGCTTTCTTT	CASRTVNTEAFF
-	TRBV19	TRBJ1-1	-	TGTGCCAGTAGGCAAGCGGGACCTGAAGCTTTCTTT	CASRQAGPEAFF
-	TRBV29-1	TRBJ1-2	-	TGCAGCGCCCCGACAGGAGAGAACTATGGCTACACCTTC	CSAPTGENYGYTF
-	TRBV29-1	TRBJ2-5	-	TGCAGCGTTGAAACGCTACCCGAGACCCAGTACTTC	CSVETLPETQYF
-	TRBV28	TRBJ1-4	-	TGTGCCAGCAGTTTGGGACTGCCCGCGGATGTGATGTTTTTT	CASSLGLPADVMFF
-	TRBV6-6	TRBJ1-1	TRBD1	TGTGCCAGCAGCACAGGGGAATGGGGGACTGAAGCTTTCTTT	CASSTGEWGTEAFF
-	TRBV5-4	TRBJ1-1	-	TGTGCCAGCAGCTTGAGGGGTGGGACTGAAGCTTTCTTT	CASSLRGGTEAFF
-	TRBV19	TRBJ1-5	-	TGTGCCAGTAGCCAGGGGAATAGCAATCAGCCCCAGCATTTT	CASSQGNSNQPQHF
-	TRBV11-3	TRBJ2-1	TRBD2	TGTGCCAGCAGCCCCGACCCTAGCGGGGGGGTTAATGAGCAGTTCTTC	CASSPDPSGGVNEQFF
-	TRBV19	TRBJ2-1	TRBD1	TGTGCCAGTACCAAAGGACAGGTTTACTACAATGAGCAGTTCTTC	CASTKGQVYYNEQFF
once	TRBV25-1	TRBJ2-3	-	TGTGCCAGCAGTGAATACCGGGAGTTGGTAGATACGCAGTATTTT	CASSEYRELVDTQYF
-	TRBV29-1	TRBJ1-1	TRBD1	TGCAGCGTCGCCTATGGACAGGGAATTTTCGGCACTGAAGCTTTCTTT	CSVAYGQGIFGTEAFF
-	TRBV15	TRBJ1-1	-	TGTGCCACCAGCTCTTCGGGGAGGGCTTGGAACACTGAAGCTTTCTTT	CATSSSGRAWNTEAFF
-	TRBV9	TRBJ2-1	TRBD1	TGTGCCAGCAGCCCCATAGGACAGGCCAACAATGAGCAGTTCTTC	CASSPIGQANNEQFF
-	TRBV4-2	TRBJ1-1	-	TGTGCCAGCAGCCAAGTGCTGGGCAGGAACACTGAAGCTTTCTTT	CASSQVLGRNTEAFF
-	TRBV21-1	TRBJ2-5	-	TGTGCCAGCAGCAAGACGGTCAGCGGGAGGGAGATAGAGACCCAGTACTTC	CASSKTVSGREIETQYF
-	TRBV28	TRBJ2-7	TRBD2	TGTGCCAGCAGACTAGCGGCCACCTACTCCTACGAGCAGTACTTC	CASRLAATYSYEQYF
-	TRBV4-1	TRBJ2-2	-	TGCGCCAGCAGCCAGAATACCGAGCGGGTGGCCGGGGAGCTGTTTTTT	CASSQNTERVAGELFF
-	TRBV6-6	TRBJ2-5	-	TGTGCCAGCAGTTACTCGAAGGGGAGAGAGACCCAGTACTTC	CASSYSKGRETQYF
-	TRBV6-1	TRBJ1-1	-	TGTGCCAGCAGTGCGAACTTAGGGGGAACTGAAGCTTTCTTT	CASSANLGGTEAFF
-	TRBV7-9	TRBJ2-1	-	TGTGCCAGCAGCTTAGAGGGAGGAGGGAGTGAGCAGTTCTTC	CASSLEGGGSEQFF
once	TRBV27	TRBJ1-1	TRBD1	TGTGCCAGCAGTCCGACAGGGGGCGGGGTGAACACTGAAGCTTTCTTT	CASSPTGGGVNTEAFF
-	TRBV7-9	TRBJ1-1	-	TGTGCCAGCAGTTCGGACGGGGACCAAGCTTTCTTT	CASSSDGDQAFF
-	TRBV7-8	TRBJ1-4	TRBD1	TGTGCCAGCAGCCCCAAATGGACAGGAAATGAAAAACTGTTTTTT	CASSPKWTGNEKLFF
once	TRBV5-1	TRBJ1-5	-	TGCGCCAGCAGCCTGGGAGAACATCAGCCCCAGCATTTT	CASSLGEHQPQHF
once	TRBV6-5	TRBJ1-6	TRBD1	TGTGCCAGCAGTCCAAGAAGGACAGGCAATTCACCCCTCCACTTT	CASSPRRTGNSPLHF
-	TRBV6-5	TRBJ1-4	-	TGTGCCAGCAGTTATTATAAGGTTCAAGCTAATGAAAAACTGTTTTTT	CASSYYKVQANEKLFF
-	TRBV5-8	TRBJ2-5	-	TGTGCCAGCAGCCCGAAGGCGCGGGTCGAGACCCAGTACTTC	CASSPKARVETQYF